Shown below are 9 T cell receptor beta chains from a single sample sequenced in a study of blood T cell repertoires in COVID-19. Sequencing used immunoSEQ multiplex PCR; TCRdb keeps in-frame clones, though not all of them. There are some 290,000 clones in the sample; approximately 87% occur only once, and approximately 12% lies in the top ten. The sample consisted of peripheral blood. The receptors stem from a woman aged 30 to 39 with COVID-19, enrolled during active disease.

The chain links TRBV18 to TRBJ1-1; D remains ambiguous. CDR1 is KGHSH and CDR2 is LQKENI in the germline V gene. The CDR3 has 15 residues. Trimming stripped 3 bases from V and 5 bases from J, with 16 bases between. The CDR3 sequence: CASSPPPWGGTEAFF. CDR3 bases: TGTGCCAGCTCACCCCCCCCTTGGGGAGGGACTGAAGCTTTCTTT.

J is TRBJ1-3 and V is TRBV28; TRBD1 is a possible D gene (6 bases). The CDR3 has 13 amino acids. V lost 10 bases to trimming and J lost 4 bases, with 14 bases between them. From germline, CDR1 is MDHEN and CDR2 SYDVKM. The CDR3 coding sequence is TGTGCCACCCAACCGGGACAAGGAAACACCATATATTTT. Encoded protein: CATQPGQGNTIYF.

V gene TRBV4-2 combines with J gene TRBJ2-1; TRBD2 matches at 16 bases. The V and J ends lost 0 bases and 4 bases, in that order; junction bases with no gene match: 6. The CDR3 runs 19 residues. Germline assignment: CDR1 LGHNA and CDR2 YNFKEQ. CDR3 sequence: CASSQDPGTSGGAYNEQFF. In nucleotides, the CDR3 is TGTGCCAGCAGCCAAGACCCCGGGACTAGCGGGGGGGCGTACAATGAGCAGTTCTTC.

The chain recombines TRBV6-5 with TRBJ1-5, with D maybe TRBD1 (5 bases). The V end was cut by 10 bases, the J end by 4 bases, with 17 bases between. This CDR3 is built from 14 residues. Germline loops: CDR1 MNHEY, CDR2 SVGAGI. The CDR3 bases are TGTGCCACATCGAAGGACATTTGGAATCAGCCCCAGCATTTT. This encodes CATSKDIWNQPQHF.

The chain has TRBV19 and TRBJ1-4; D is undetermined. The CDR3 runs to 13 residues. Germline V CDR1 and CDR2: LNHDA, SQIVND (reference sequence). The V end lost 6 bases, the J end lost 6 bases, and 11 bases lay between the germline ends. DNA of the CDR3: TGTGCCAGTAGACCGGGTTTTGATGAAAAACTGTTTTTT. Amino acids: CASRPGFDEKLFF.

The V call is TRBV12-3 or TRBV12-4, the J call TRBJ1-3; D gene uncertain. The V gene lost 6 bases and the J gene lost 4 bases, with 7 bases spanning the gap. This CDR3 contains 12 residues. CDR3 DNA sequence: TGTGCCAGCAGCCCTTTAGGAAACACCATATATTTT. Its translation is CASSPLGNTIYF.

The sample holds a few counts of this clone. The J gene is TRBJ1-2, the V gene TRBV5-4; 7 positions match TRBD1. Germline CDR1 is SGHNT and CDR2 is YYREEE (reference sequence). V gave up 4 bases and J gave up 3 bases; unmatched junction bases: 12. The CDR3 has 16 amino acids. As DNA, the CDR3 is TGTGCCAGCAGCGCGAGTCGGGACAGAGCCTACTATGGCTACACCTTC. Amino acid sequence: CASSASRDRAYYGYTF.

Written as DNA, the CDR3 is TGTGCCAGCAGCCCCGGGACAGGGGGTTTGGGCTACACCTTC. Residues: CASSPGTGGLGYTF. The V gene is TRBV3-1 (or the pseudogene TRBV3-2), the J gene TRBJ1-2; the match to TRBD1 covers 11 bases. Germline V gene data show CDR1 as LGHDT and CDR2 as YNNKEL (reference sequence). CDR3 size: 14 residues. V lost 4 bases to trimming and J lost 8 bases; unmatched junction nucleotides: 6.

The rearrangement links TRBV4-1 to TRBJ2-2; D is possibly TRBD1 (5 bases). Trimming left V 7 bases short and J 7 bases short, with 22 bases between. The CDR3 runs to 16 residues. Germline V gene sequence: CDR1 MGHRA, CDR2 YSYEKL. In DNA form, the CDR3 reads TGCGCCAGCAAGTGGGATTTCTGGGGCAGGGACGGGGAGCTGTTTTTT. It codes for CASKWDFWGRDGELFF.